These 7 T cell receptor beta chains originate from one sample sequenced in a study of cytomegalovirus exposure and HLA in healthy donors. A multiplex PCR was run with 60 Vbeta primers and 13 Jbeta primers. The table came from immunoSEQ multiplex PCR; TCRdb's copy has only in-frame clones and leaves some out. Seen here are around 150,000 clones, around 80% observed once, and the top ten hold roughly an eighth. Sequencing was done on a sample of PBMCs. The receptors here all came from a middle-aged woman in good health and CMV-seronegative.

CDR3 nucleotides: TGTGCCAGCAGCAAACGACAGGGGGCTGGGGACAGTCAGTACTTC. It codes for CASSKRQGAGDSQYF. V is TRBV4-2 and J is TRBJ2-4; 10 bases align to TRBD1. CDR1 is LGHNA and CDR2 is YNFKEQ in the germline V gene. Trimming removed 5 bases from V and 12 bases from J; junction bases left unmatched: 13. The CDR3 has 15 amino acids.

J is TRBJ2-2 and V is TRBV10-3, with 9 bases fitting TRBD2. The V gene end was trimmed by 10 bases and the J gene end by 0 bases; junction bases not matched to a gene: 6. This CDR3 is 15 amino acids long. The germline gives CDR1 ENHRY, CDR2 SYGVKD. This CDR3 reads CATQKREANTGELFF. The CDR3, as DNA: TGTGCCACTCAAAAGCGGGAGGCGAACACCGGGGAGCTGTTTTTT.

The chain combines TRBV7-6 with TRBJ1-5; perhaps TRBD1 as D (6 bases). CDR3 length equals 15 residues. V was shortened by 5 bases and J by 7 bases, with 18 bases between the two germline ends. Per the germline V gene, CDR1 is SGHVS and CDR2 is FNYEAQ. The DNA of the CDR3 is TGTGCCAGCAGCGCACTGGACAGACTGGGCCAGCCCCAGCATTTT. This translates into CASSALDRLGQPQHF.

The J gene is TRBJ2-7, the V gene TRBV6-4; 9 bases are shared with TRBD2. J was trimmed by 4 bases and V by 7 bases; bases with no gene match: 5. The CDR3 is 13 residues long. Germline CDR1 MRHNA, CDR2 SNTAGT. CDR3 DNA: TGTGCCAGCATGTCTAGCGGGACTTACGAGCAGTACTTC. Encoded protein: CASMSSGTYEQYF.

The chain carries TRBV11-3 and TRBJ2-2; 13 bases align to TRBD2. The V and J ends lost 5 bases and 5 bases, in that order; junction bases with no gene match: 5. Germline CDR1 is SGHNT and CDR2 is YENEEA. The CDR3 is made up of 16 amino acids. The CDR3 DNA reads TGTGCCAGCAGCCCGAGGACTAGCGGGAGTACCGGGGAGCTGTTTTTT. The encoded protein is CASSPRTSGSTGELFF.

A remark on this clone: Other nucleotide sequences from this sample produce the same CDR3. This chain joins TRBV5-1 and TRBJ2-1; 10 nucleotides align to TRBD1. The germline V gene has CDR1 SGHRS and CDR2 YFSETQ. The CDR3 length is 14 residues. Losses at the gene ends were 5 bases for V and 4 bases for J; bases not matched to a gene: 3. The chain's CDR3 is CASRTGGSYNEQFF. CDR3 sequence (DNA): TGCGCCAGCAGGACAGGGGGCAGTTACAATGAGCAGTTCTTC. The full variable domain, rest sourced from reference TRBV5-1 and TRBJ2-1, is KAGVTQTPRYLIKTRGQQVTLSCSPISGHRSVSWYQQTPGQGLQFLFEYFSETQRNKGNFPGRFSGRQFSNSRSEMNVSTLELGDSALYLCASRTGGSYNEQFFGPGTRLTVL.

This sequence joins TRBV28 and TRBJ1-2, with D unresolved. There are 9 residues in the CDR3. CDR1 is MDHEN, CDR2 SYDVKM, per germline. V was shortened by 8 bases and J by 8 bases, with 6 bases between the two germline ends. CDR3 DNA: TGTGCCAGCGAGGCAGGCTACACCTTC. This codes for CASEAGYTF.